This T cell receptor (beta chain) was sequenced for a study of blood T cell repertoires in COVID-19. Study details: Samples of COVID-19 (acute and convalescent) were obtained from the United States, Italy and Spain. The cDNA or gDNA used as material had been derived from T cells, B-cell-depleted T cells, or PBMCs.

Original analysis: The authors estimated nucleated cell counts from reference gene primer amplification. Repertoires were generated with immunoSEQ multiplex PCR, while TCRdb's copy carries only in-frame clones and drops some. D and trimming come from the DNA, and the V and J calls and clone size come from that table. The sample consists of just over 650,000 clones, about 90% of them appearing once. Unmatched junction bases numbered 4, after V lost 6 bases and J lost 4 bases. The CDR3 covers 13 residues. This sequence was found in a woman under 30 with acute or convalescent COVID-19. The chain joins TRBV12-3 or TRBV12-4 to TRBJ2-7; 9 nucleotides agree with TRBD1. Sequenced sample: peripheral blood. The DNA for the CDR3 is TGTGCCAGCAGAGGGACAGGGTCGTACGAGCAGTACTTC. Translating it yields CASRGTGSYEQYF.